This TCR beta chain was identified in a study of shared clonotypes between healthy human individuals. The count of this clone is one. Its antigen remains unidentified. Study-level results: Among donors, the sharing of clonotypes was expected to be influenced by sequencing depth. Larger estimated richness was generally seen in naive subsets than in memory subsets.

The CDR3 spans 13 residues. Profiled with immunoSEQ multiplex PCR; TCRdb holds only in-frame clones, not every one. Of 1.4 million or so clones in the sample, around 98.5% are singletons; the top ten hold about 0.34%. The study separated CD4+ cells into CD45RA+ naive and CD45RA-negative memory subsets. The V gene is TRBV21-1, the J gene TRBJ1-5. TRBV21-1 is an annotated pseudogene. Material: naive CD4+ T cells sorted from blood. Stated subset: CD45RA+ positively selected. This TCR came from a man under 40 in good health. CDR3 nucleotide sequence: TGTGCCAGCAGCAAAGCTGGGAGACAGCCCCAGCATTTT. It codes for CASSKAGRQPQHF.